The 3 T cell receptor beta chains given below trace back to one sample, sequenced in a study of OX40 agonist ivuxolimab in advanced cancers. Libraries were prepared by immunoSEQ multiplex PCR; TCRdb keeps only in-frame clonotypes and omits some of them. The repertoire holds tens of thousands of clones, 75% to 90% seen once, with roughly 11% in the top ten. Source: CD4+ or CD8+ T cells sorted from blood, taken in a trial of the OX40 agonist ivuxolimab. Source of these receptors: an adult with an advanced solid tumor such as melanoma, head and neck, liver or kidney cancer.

The CDR3 sequence is CASSSTGELFF. CDR3 sequence (DNA): TGTGCCAGCAGCAGTACCGGGGAGCTGTTTTTT. The chain joins TRBV5-6 to TRBJ2-2; D is unclear. Germline CDR1 is SGHDT and CDR2 is YYEEEE. V lost 4 bases and J lost 5, with 3 bases in between. The CDR3 covers 11 residues. The full variable domain, its missing parts supplied by reference TRBV5-6 and TRBJ2-2, is DAGVTQSPTHLIKTRGQQVTLRCSPKSGHDTVSWYQQALGQGPQFIFQYYEEEERQRGNFPDRFSGHQFPNYSSELNVNALLLGDSALYLCASSSTGELFFGEGSRLTVL.

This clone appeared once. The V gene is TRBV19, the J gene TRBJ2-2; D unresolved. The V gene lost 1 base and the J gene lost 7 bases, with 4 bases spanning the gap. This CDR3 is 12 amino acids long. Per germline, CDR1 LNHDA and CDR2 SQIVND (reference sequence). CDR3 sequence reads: CASSIVNGELFF. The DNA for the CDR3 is TGTGCCAGTAGTATAGTTAACGGGGAGCTGTTTTTT.

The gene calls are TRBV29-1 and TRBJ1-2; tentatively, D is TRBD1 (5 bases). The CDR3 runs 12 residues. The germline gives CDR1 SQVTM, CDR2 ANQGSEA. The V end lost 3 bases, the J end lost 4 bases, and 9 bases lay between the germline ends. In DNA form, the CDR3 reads TGCAGCGTTGACCCAGGGTTCTATGGCTACACCTTC. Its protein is CSVDPGFYGYTF.